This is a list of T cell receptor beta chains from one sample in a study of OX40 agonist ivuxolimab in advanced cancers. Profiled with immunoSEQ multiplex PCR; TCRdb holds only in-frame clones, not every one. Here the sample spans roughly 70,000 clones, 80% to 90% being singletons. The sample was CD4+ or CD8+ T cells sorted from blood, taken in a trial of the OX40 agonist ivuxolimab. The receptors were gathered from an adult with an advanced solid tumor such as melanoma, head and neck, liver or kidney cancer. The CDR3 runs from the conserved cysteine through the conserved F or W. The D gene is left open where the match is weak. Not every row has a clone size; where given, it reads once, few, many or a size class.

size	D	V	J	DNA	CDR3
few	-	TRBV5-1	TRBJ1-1	TGCGCCAGCAGCTTGCGGTTGGCGAACACTGAAGCTTTCTTT	CASSLRLANTEAFF
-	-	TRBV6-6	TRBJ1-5	TGTGCCAGCGACCCGACAGGCAATCAGCCCCAGCATTTT	CASDPTGNQPQHF
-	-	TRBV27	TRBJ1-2	TGTGCCAGCAGCCCGCGGGTGCAACAGGGACGAGGCTACACCTTC	CASSPRVQQGRGYTF
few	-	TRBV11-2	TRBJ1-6	TGTGCCAGCAGCTTACAAGGATTGGGGGCGGGAAATTCACCCCTCCACTTT	CASSLQGLGAGNSPLHF
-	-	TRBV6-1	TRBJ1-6	TGTGCCAGCAGTGAAGCGCCAGGGAGGAATTCACCCCTCCACTTT	CASSEAPGRNSPLHF
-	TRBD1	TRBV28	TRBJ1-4	TGTGCCAGCAGACCACAGGGGGCTATGATAAATGAAAAACTGTTTTTT	CASRPQGAMINEKLFF
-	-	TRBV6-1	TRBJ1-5	TGTGCCAGCAGTGAAGGGACTTCCCAGCCCCAGCATTTT	CASSEGTSQPQHF
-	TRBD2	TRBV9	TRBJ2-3	TGTGCCAGCAGCGTAGAGGCTAGCGGGGCGAATACGCAGTATTTT	CASSVEASGANTQYF
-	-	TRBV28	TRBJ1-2	TGTGCCAGCCTCCCGGGGGCCAGGCCCTATGGCTACACCTTC	CASLPGARPYGYTF
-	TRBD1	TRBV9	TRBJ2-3	TGTGCCAGCAGCGTGATAACAGGGGCCGGGACGCAGTATTTT	CASSVITGAGTQYF